The rows below give T cell receptor beta chains drawn from one sample of a study of blood T cell repertoires in COVID-19. TCRdb's table, derived via immunoSEQ multiplex PCR, lists solely in-frame clones and lacks some. Of hundreds of thousands of clones in the sample, 86% are singletons; the top ten hold about 7.6%. Sequenced input: peripheral blood. The receptors derive from a woman aged 55-75 years with COVID-19, enrolled during active disease. Each CDR3 is given with its conserved first and last residue. Each record gives: D gene, clone size, V gene, J gene, CDR3 protein, CDR3 DNA. The D gene is left open where the match is weak. Clone size is not always given. Where it is, it says once, few, many or a class for expanded clones.

d_gene: TRBD2
abundance: NA
v_gene: TRBV5-4
j_gene: TRBJ2-7
CDR3aa: CASSFGRPGLGYEQYF
CDR3nt: TGTGCCAGCAGCTTTGGACGGCCGGGACTAGGATACGAGCAGTACTTC

d_gene: NA
abundance: NA
v_gene: TRBV7-9
j_gene: TRBJ1-2
CDR3aa: CASIKYQYGYTF
CDR3nt: TGTGCCAGCATCAAATACCAGTATGGCTACACCTTC

d_gene: TRBD1
abundance: NA
v_gene: TRBV19
j_gene: TRBJ1-4
CDR3aa: CASSRTGNGEKLFF
CDR3nt: TGTGCCAGTAGCCGGACAGGGAACGGGGAAAAACTGTTTTTT

d_gene: NA
abundance: NA
v_gene: TRBV18
j_gene: TRBJ2-1
CDR3aa: CASSPQASYNEQFF
CDR3nt: TGTGCCAGCTCACCTCAAGCCTCTTACAATGAGCAGTTCTTC

d_gene: TRBD2
abundance: NA
v_gene: TRBV7-8
j_gene: TRBJ2-3
CDR3aa: CASSLISGSRSGTQYF
CDR3nt: TGTGCCAGCAGCCTAATTAGCGGGTCCCGATCTGGTACGCAGTATTTT

d_gene: TRBD2
abundance: NA
v_gene: TRBV27
j_gene: TRBJ2-7
CDR3aa: CASSLTSGVSYEQYF
CDR3nt: TGTGCCAGCAGTTTAACTAGCGGGGTCTCCTACGAGCAGTACTTC

d_gene: TRBD1
abundance: NA
v_gene: TRBV9
j_gene: TRBJ1-4
CDR3aa: CASSPGGNEKLFF
CDR3nt: TGTGCCAGCAGCCCAGGGGGGAATGAAAAACTGTTTTTT

d_gene: TRBD1
abundance: NA
v_gene: TRBV10-2
j_gene: TRBJ2-1
CDR3aa: CASSGSGQDVFFLYNEQFF
CDR3nt: TGCGCCAGCAGTGGATCGGGACAGGACGTCTTCTTTTTATACAATGAGCAGTTCTTC

d_gene: NA
abundance: NA
v_gene: TRBV30
j_gene: TRBJ1-1
CDR3aa: CAWSRTGFSEAFF
CDR3nt: TGTGCCTGGAGTCGAACCGGGTTTTCTGAAGCTTTCTTT

d_gene: NA
abundance: NA
v_gene: TRBV2
j_gene: TRBJ2-6
CDR3aa: CASSESGTGANVLTF
CDR3nt: TGTGCCAGCAGTGAAAGCGGAACTGGGGCCAACGTCCTGACTTTC

d_gene: NA
abundance: NA
v_gene: TRBV27
j_gene: TRBJ2-7
CDR3aa: CASSLGAPTLYEQYF
CDR3nt: TGTGCCAGCAGTTTAGGGGCACCTACCCTTTACGAGCAGTACTTC

d_gene: TRBD1
abundance: NA
v_gene: TRBV5-1
j_gene: TRBJ1-6
CDR3aa: CASSRGQGAHNSPLHF
CDR3nt: TGCGCCAGCAGCCGCGGACAGGGGGCTCATAATTCACCCCTCCACTTT

d_gene: NA
abundance: NA
v_gene: TRBV19
j_gene: TRBJ2-5
CDR3aa: CASRDWAVAETQYF
CDR3nt: TGTGCCAGTAGGGATTGGGCCGTAGCGGAGACCCAGTACTTC

d_gene: TRBD2
abundance: NA
v_gene: TRBV9
j_gene: TRBJ2-2
CDR3aa: CASSVVLASGELFF
CDR3nt: TGTGCCAGCAGCGTAGTACTAGCGTCCGGGGAGCTGTTTTTT

d_gene: TRBD1
abundance: NA
v_gene: TRBV30
j_gene: TRBJ1-5
CDR3aa: CAWGQGGQPQHF
CDR3nt: TGTGCCTGGGGACAGGGCGGCCAGCCCCAGCATTTT

d_gene: TRBD1
abundance: NA
v_gene: TRBV4-1
j_gene: TRBJ1-5
CDR3aa: CASSQDVGQGYQPQHF
CDR3nt: TGCGCCAGCAGCCAAGATGTGGGACAGGGGTATCAGCCCCAGCATTTT

d_gene: TRBD1
abundance: NA
v_gene: TRBV9
j_gene: TRBJ1-2
CDR3aa: CASSGTGTGAGYTF
CDR3nt: TGTGCCAGCAGCGGAACCGGGACAGGGGCTGGCTACACCTTC

d_gene: TRBD2
abundance: NA
v_gene: TRBV7-3
j_gene: TRBJ2-1
CDR3aa: CASSTSSGPYNEQFF
CDR3nt: TGTGCCAGCAGCACGTCTAGCGGTCCCTACAATGAGCAGTTCTTC

d_gene: NA
abundance: NA
v_gene: TRBV5-1
j_gene: TRBJ1-5
CDR3aa: CASTQEPHQPQHF
CDR3nt: TGCGCCAGCACACAGGAGCCACATCAGCCCCAGCATTTT

d_gene: NA
abundance: NA
v_gene: TRBV2
j_gene: TRBJ1-5
CDR3aa: CASSEAGRGYSNQPQHF
CDR3nt: TGTGCCAGCAGTGAAGCGGGGCGGGGATATAGCAATCAGCCCCAGCATTTT

d_gene: TRBD1
abundance: NA
v_gene: TRBV11-3
j_gene: TRBJ2-7
CDR3aa: CASSRDRGPSYEQYF
CDR3nt: TGTGCCAGCAGCCGAGACAGGGGGCCATCCTACGAGCAGTACTTC

d_gene: NA
abundance: NA
v_gene: TRBV6-2/TRBV6-3
j_gene: TRBJ2-3
CDR3aa: CASSYPGTRLASGDTQYF
CDR3nt: TGTGCCAGCAGTTACCCCGGGACTCGATTGGCGTCCGGAGATACGCAGTATTTT

d_gene: TRBD1
abundance: NA
v_gene: TRBV19
j_gene: TRBJ1-1
CDR3aa: CASRQGYPVNTEAFF
CDR3nt: TGTGCCAGTAGACAGGGGTACCCGGTGAACACTGAAGCTTTCTTT

d_gene: NA
abundance: NA
v_gene: TRBV18
j_gene: TRBJ2-7
CDR3aa: CASSPAGQNYEQYF
CDR3nt: TGTGCCAGCTCACCTGCAGGACAAAATTACGAGCAGTACTTC

d_gene: TRBD2
abundance: NA
v_gene: TRBV13
j_gene: TRBJ2-1
CDR3aa: CASSPKFGTSGTYNEQFF
CDR3nt: TGTGCCAGCAGCCCAAAGTTTGGGACTAGCGGTACGTACAATGAGCAGTTCTTC

d_gene: NA
abundance: few
v_gene: TRBV27
j_gene: TRBJ1-3
CDR3aa: CASSLTGSGNTIYF
CDR3nt: TGTGCCAGCAGTTTAACAGGTTCTGGAAACACCATATATTTT

d_gene: TRBD2
abundance: NA
v_gene: TRBV5-6
j_gene: TRBJ2-7
CDR3aa: CASTSRGGSYEQYF
CDR3nt: TGTGCCAGCACCTCCCGGGGGGGCTCCTACGAGCAGTACTTC

d_gene: TRBD2
abundance: few
v_gene: TRBV18
j_gene: TRBJ2-1
CDR3aa: CASSTSGGDNEQFF
CDR3nt: TGTGCCAGCTCAACTAGCGGGGGAGACAATGAGCAGTTCTTC

d_gene: NA
abundance: NA
v_gene: TRBV19
j_gene: TRBJ2-3
CDR3aa: CASRSPGHGGSPNTQYF
CDR3nt: TGTGCCAGTAGATCCCCGGGACACGGCGGTTCCCCAAATACGCAGTATTTT

d_gene: NA
abundance: few
v_gene: TRBV2
j_gene: TRBJ1-3
CDR3aa: CASSPRTAGNTIYF
CDR3nt: TGTGCCAGCAGTCCAAGGACAGCTGGAAACACCATATATTTT

d_gene: TRBD1
abundance: NA
v_gene: TRBV7-3
j_gene: TRBJ2-6
CDR3aa: CASSLNPTRTGQITGANVLTF
CDR3nt: TGTGCCAGCAGCTTAAATCCTACCCGGACAGGGCAAATAACTGGGGCCAACGTCCTGACTTTC

d_gene: TRBD1
abundance: NA
v_gene: TRBV29-1
j_gene: TRBJ1-2
CDR3aa: CSVGRQGGQYGYTF
CDR3nt: TGCAGCGTCGGACGACAGGGTGGCCAGTATGGCTACACCTTC